This T cell receptor beta chain was sequenced for a study of T cells in Graves' hyperthyroidism and ophthalmopathy. Subjects aged 18 to 65 presented with newly diagnosed hyperthyroidism of less than 2 months' duration. Clinicians diagnosed patients from clinical symptoms, serum thyroxine and TRAb, thyroid ultrasound and orbital computed tomography. The germline V gene encodes CDR1 SGHAT and CDR2 FQNNGV. V was shortened by 8 bases and J by 7 bases, with 18 bases between the two germline ends. The CDR3 contains 14 residues. Study findings and constraints: Blood also showed most of the thyroid clonotypes that were expanded above 0.001. With a median lead of around 6.7 months before onset, the model predicted ophthalmopathy.

This clonotype was seen ten or more times. What it binds is unknown. What was amplified from RNA transcripts were TCR beta CDR3 regions. First-round RT-PCR targeting the TCR CDR3 was performed with the HTBI primer set. TCRdb called the multiplex PCR reads again in MiXCR, with one record for every CDR3 protein. The sample includes some 700,000 distinct CDR3 sequences, about 18% seen only once; the top ten take around 15%. The rearrangement joins TRBV11-2 to TRBJ1-3; D gene ambiguous. Source material: blood. This clonotype originated in a man aged 50 to 59 with Graves' hyperthyroidism. Here the CDR3 DNA reads TGTGCCAGCGAAAAAGCGGCGTTGCTTAACACCATATATTTT. Translated: CASEKAALLNTIYF.